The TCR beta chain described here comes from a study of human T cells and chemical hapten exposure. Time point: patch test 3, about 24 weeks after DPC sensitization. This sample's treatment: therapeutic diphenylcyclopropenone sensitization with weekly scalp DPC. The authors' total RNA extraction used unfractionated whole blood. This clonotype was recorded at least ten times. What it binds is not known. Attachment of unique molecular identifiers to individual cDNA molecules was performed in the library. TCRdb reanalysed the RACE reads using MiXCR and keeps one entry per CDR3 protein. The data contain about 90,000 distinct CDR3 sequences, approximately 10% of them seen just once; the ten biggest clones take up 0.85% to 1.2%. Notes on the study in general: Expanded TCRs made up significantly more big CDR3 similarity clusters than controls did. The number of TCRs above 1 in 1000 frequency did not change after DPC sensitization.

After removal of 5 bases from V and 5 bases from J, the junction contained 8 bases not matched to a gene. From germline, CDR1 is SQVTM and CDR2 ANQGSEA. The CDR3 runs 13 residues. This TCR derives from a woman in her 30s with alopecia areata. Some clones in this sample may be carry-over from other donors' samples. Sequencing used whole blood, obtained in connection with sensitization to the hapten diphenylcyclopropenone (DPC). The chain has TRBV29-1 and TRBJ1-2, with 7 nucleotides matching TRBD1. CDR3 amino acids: CSVRRQGGYGYTF. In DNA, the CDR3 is TGCAGCGTTCGGCGACAGGGAGGATATGGCTACACCTTC. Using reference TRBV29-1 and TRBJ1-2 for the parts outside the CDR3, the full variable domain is SAVISQKPSRDICQRGTSLTIQCQVDSQVTMMFWYRQQPGQSLTLIATANQGSEATYESGFVIDKFPISRPNLTFSTLTVSNMSPEDSSIYLCSVRRQGGYGYTFGSGTRLTVV.